These T cell receptor beta chains were read from a single sample in a study of blood T cell repertoires in COVID-19. The method was immunoSEQ multiplex PCR; TCRdb's version includes in-frame clones alone and lacks a portion of them. The data contain over 200,000 clones, 89% of them singletons. What was sequenced was peripheral blood. All receptors come from a middle-aged woman with acute or convalescent COVID-19. The CDR3 runs from the conserved cysteine through the conserved F or W. A D gene is named only where the DNA matches it firmly. Expanded clones get a size class; other rows say once, few or many, or leave the size out.

NA	TRBV11-2	TRBJ2-3	TRBD2	CASSLEPAGGYTDTQYF	TGTGCCAGCAGCTTAGAGCCAGCGGGGGGTTACACAGATACGCAGTATTTT
NA	TRBV5-6	TRBJ1-2	NA	CASSLAGGVGYTF	TGTGCCAGCAGCTTGGCCGGAGGGGTCGGCTACACCTTC
NA	TRBV4-1	TRBJ1-4	TRBD1	CASSQDRGTGDREKLFF	TGCGCCAGCAGCCAAGATCGGGGGACAGGGGACAGGGAAAAACTGTTTTTT
once	TRBV7-2	TRBJ2-1	TRBD2	CASSSRLAGSYNEQFF	TGTGCCAGCAGCTCGAGACTAGCCGGGTCCTACAATGAGCAGTTCTTC
NA	TRBV5-5	TRBJ2-2	NA	CASSITPQGGRAGELFF	TGTGCCAGCAGCATTACCCCGCAGGGGGGTCGGGCCGGGGAGCTGTTTTTT
NA	TRBV19	TRBJ1-3	TRBD1	CASRDRGHGNTIYF	TGTGCCAGTCGAGACAGGGGTCATGGAAACACCATATATTTT
NA	TRBV15	TRBJ1-2	NA	CATSGRGYYGYTF	TGTGCCACCAGCGGGAGGGGTTACTATGGCTACACCTTC
NA	TRBV5-1	TRBJ2-5	TRBD1	CASSWGTGQETQYF	TGCGCCAGCAGCTGGGGGACAGGGCAAGAGACCCAGTACTTC
NA	TRBV6-4	TRBJ2-6	TRBD1	CASSRQGAGANVLTF	TGTGCCAGCAGTAGACAGGGAGCTGGGGCCAACGTCCTGACTTTC
NA	TRBV5-1	TRBJ1-3	NA	CASTQDSLGSGNTIYF	TGCGCCAGCACCCAGGACAGCCTTGGCTCTGGAAACACCATATATTTT
NA	TRBV2	TRBJ1-1	NA	CASSDLEGTEAFF	TGTGCCAGCAGTGATCTCGAGGGTACTGAAGCTTTCTTT
NA	TRBV5-1	TRBJ1-1	NA	CASSDPPGVPNTEAFF	TGCGCCAGCAGCGACCCCCCGGGAGTCCCGAACACTGAAGCTTTCTTT
NA	TRBV15	TRBJ1-2	TRBD1	CATSRDRMRQGGAGYTF	TGTGCCACCAGCAGAGATAGAATGAGACAGGGAGGAGCTGGCTACACCTTC
NA	TRBV5-1	TRBJ1-4	NA	CASSPGGTNEKLFF	TGCGCCAGCAGCCCGGGGGGGACTAATGAAAAACTGTTTTTT
NA	TRBV30	TRBJ2-3	TRBD1	CAWSGDSPTDTQYF	TGTGCCTGGAGTGGGGACAGCCCCACAGATACGCAGTATTTT
NA	TRBV15	TRBJ1-4	NA	CATSRAPNREAGEKLFF	TGTGCCACCAGCAGAGCCCCGAACAGGGAAGCAGGTGAAAAACTGTTTTTT
NA	TRBV2	TRBJ1-5	TRBD1	CASRIGTVNQPQHF	TGTGCCAGTAGGATTGGGACAGTCAATCAGCCCCAGCATTTT
NA	TRBV5-1	TRBJ2-3	NA	CASSRDPSPDTQYF	TGCGCCAGCAGCCGGGATCCATCCCCAGATACGCAGTATTTT
NA	TRBV12-3/TRBV12-4	TRBJ1-1	NA	CASSLAGTEAFF	TGTGCCAGCAGTTTGGCAGGAACTGAAGCTTTCTTT
NA	TRBV19	TRBJ2-1	NA	CASRVRTYVDEQFF	TGTGCCAGTAGGGTTAGGACATATGTCGATGAGCAGTTCTTC
NA	TRBV15	TRBJ1-2	NA	CATSRDQGSYGYTF	TGTGCCACCAGCAGAGATCAGGGCTCCTATGGCTACACCTTC
NA	TRBV23-1	TRBJ1-1	TRBD1	CASSLTGGVLNTEAFF	TGCGCCAGCAGTCTGACAGGGGGGGTTTTGAACACTGAAGCTTTCTTT
NA	TRBV3-1/TRBV3-2	TRBJ1-4	NA	CASSLGIRDEKLFF	TGTGCCAGCAGCTTGGGTATCAGGGATGAAAAACTGTTTTTT
NA	TRBV12-5	TRBJ1-4	TRBD1	CASGWTLQGVQTNEKLFF	TGTGCTAGTGGTTGGACTCTCCAGGGGGTGCAAACTAATGAAAAACTGTTTTTT
NA	TRBV7-2	TRBJ1-2	NA	CASRQTAGVDGYTF	TGTGCCAGCAGACAAACGGCGGGGGTGGATGGCTACACCTTC
NA	TRBV9	TRBJ1-1	NA	CASSVAGRGGKAFF	TGTGCCAGCAGCGTAGCGGGGCGGGGCGGGAAAGCTTTCTTT
NA	TRBV2	TRBJ2-5	TRBD1	CASSDNRGYQETQYF	TGTGCCAGCAGTGATAACAGGGGCTACCAAGAGACCCAGTACTTC
NA	TRBV7-8	TRBJ2-3	NA	CASSYRETTDTQYF	TGTGCCAGCAGCTACAGGGAGACCACAGATACGCAGTATTTT
NA	TRBV10-1	TRBJ1-2	TRBD1	CASSRSGGYGYTF	TGCGCCAGCAGTCGTTCAGGGGGCTATGGCTACACCTTC
NA	TRBV5-1	TRBJ2-1	TRBD2	CASSLLASGGNEQFF	TGCGCCAGCAGCTTGTTGGCGTCGGGAGGCAATGAGCAGTTCTTC
NA	TRBV5-1	TRBJ1-3	NA	CASAPQGVSGNTIYF	TGCGCCAGCGCCCCACAGGGTGTTTCTGGAAACACCATATATTTT
NA	TRBV14	TRBJ1-6	NA	CASSHNRDSPLHF	TGTGCCAGCAGCCACAACAGGGATTCACCCCTCCACTTT
NA	TRBV2	TRBJ1-3	NA	CASSEGGFRAFSGNTIYF	TGTGCCAGCAGTGAAGGTGGCTTCAGGGCTTTCTCTGGAAACACCATATATTTT
NA	TRBV19	TRBJ2-5	TRBD2	CASSLAGTSGGSQETQYF	TGTGCCAGTAGTCTAGCGGGGACTAGCGGGGGGAGCCAAGAGACCCAGTACTTC
NA	TRBV7-3	TRBJ2-3	NA	CASSLAGFTDTQYF	TGTGCCAGCAGCTTAGCGGGATTCACAGATACGCAGTATTTT
NA	TRBV6-5	TRBJ1-2	NA	CASSYLGGGYTF	TGTGCCAGCAGTTACTTAGGAGGTGGCTACACCTTC
NA	TRBV7-6	TRBJ2-2	NA	CASSLEGGAGELFF	TGTGCCAGCAGCTTAGAAGGGGGAGCCGGGGAGCTGTTTTTT
NA	TRBV11-3	TRBJ2-3	TRBD1	CASSPAQGATDTQYF	TGTGCCAGCAGCCCAGCCCAGGGGGCCACAGATACGCAGTATTTT
NA	TRBV7-3	TRBJ2-3	TRBD1	CASSHDRVSDAQYF	TGTGCCAGCAGCCACGACAGGGTTTCTGATGCGCAGTATTTT
NA	TRBV6-6	TRBJ1-4	NA	CASGRQGNEKLFF	TGTGCCAGCGGGAGGCAGGGCAATGAAAAACTGTTTTTT
NA	TRBV3-1/TRBV3-2	TRBJ2-6	NA	CASSQRSRLKSSGANVLTF	TGTGCCAGCAGCCAAAGATCCAGGCTAAAGAGCTCTGGGGCCAACGTCCTGACTTTC
few	TRBV4-1	TRBJ1-3	NA	CASSHTQGSGNTIYF	TGCGCCAGCAGCCATACACAGGGATCTGGAAACACCATATATTTT